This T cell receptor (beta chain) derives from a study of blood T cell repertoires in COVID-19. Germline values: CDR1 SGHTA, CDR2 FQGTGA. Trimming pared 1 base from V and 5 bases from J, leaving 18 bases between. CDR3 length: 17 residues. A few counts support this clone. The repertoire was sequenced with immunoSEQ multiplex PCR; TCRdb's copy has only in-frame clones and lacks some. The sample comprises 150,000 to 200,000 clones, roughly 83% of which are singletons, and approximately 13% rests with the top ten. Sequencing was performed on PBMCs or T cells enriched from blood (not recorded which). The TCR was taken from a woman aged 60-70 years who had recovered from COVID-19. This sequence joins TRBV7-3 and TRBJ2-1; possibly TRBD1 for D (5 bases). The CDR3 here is CASSLRATEGANNEQFF. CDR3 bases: TGTGCCAGCAGCTTAAGGGCGACGGAAGGGGCAAACAATGAGCAGTTCTTC. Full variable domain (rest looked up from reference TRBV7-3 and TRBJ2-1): GAGVSQTPSNKVTEKGKYVELRCDPISGHTALYWYRQSLGQGPEFLIYFQGTGAADDSGLPNDRFFAVRPEGSVSTLKIQRTERGDSAVYLCASSLRATEGANNEQFFGPGTRLTVL.